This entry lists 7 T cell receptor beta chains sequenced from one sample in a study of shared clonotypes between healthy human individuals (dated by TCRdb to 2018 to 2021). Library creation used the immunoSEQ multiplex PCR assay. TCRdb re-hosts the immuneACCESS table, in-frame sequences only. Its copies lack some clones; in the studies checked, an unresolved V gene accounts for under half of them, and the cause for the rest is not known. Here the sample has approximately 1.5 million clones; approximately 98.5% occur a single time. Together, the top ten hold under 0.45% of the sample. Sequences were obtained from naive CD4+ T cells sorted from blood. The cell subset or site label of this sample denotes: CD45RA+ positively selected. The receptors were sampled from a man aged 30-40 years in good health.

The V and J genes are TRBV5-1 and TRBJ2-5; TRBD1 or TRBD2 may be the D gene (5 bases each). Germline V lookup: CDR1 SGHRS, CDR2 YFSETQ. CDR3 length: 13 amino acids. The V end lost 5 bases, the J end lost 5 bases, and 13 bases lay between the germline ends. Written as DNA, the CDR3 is TGCGCCAGCAGAGGGACCCCACCGGAGACCCAGTACTTC. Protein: CASRGTPPETQYF.

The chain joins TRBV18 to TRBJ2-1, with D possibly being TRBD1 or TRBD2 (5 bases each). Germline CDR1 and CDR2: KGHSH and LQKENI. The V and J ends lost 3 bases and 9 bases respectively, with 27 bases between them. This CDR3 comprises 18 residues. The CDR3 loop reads CASSPPSVTNLARGEQFF. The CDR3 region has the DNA TGTGCCAGCTCACCCCCCAGCGTGACTAACCTCGCAAGGGGTGAGCAGTTCTTC.

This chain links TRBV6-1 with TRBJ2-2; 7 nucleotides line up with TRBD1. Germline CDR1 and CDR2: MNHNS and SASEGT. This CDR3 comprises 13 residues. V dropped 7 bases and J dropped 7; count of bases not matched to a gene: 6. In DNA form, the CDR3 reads TGTGCCAGCAAGACAGGGACCCACGGGGAGCTGTTTTTT. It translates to CASKTGTHGELFF.

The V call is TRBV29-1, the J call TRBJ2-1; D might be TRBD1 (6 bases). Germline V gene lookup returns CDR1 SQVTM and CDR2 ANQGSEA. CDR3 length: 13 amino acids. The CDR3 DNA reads TGCAGTTGTTCACGGGACACCTACAATGAGCAGTTCTTC. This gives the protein CSCSRDTYNEQFF.

This CDR3 reads CASSKGQGPDTQYF. CDR3 bases: TGTGCCAGCAGCAAAGGACAGGGCCCAGATACGCAGTATTTT. V and J are TRBV9 and TRBJ2-3; 8 positions agree with TRBD1. CDR3 length equals 14 residues. Germline CDR1 SGDLS, CDR2 YYNGEE. Unmatched junction bases numbered 5, after V lost 4 bases and J lost 4 bases.

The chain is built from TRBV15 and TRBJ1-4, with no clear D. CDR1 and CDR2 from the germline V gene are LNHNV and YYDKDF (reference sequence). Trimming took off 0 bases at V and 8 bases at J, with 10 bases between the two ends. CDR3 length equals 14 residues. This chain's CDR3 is CATSRDRPSEKLFF. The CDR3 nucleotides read TGTGCCACCAGCAGAGATAGGCCTAGCGAAAAACTGTTTTTT.

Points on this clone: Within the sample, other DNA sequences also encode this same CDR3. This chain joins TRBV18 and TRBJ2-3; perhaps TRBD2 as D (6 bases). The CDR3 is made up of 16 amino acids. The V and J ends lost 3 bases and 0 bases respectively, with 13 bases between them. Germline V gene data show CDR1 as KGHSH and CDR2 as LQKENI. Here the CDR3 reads CASSPVSGSSTDTQYF. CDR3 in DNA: TGTGCCAGCTCACCCGTTAGCGGATCTAGCACAGATACGCAGTATTTT.